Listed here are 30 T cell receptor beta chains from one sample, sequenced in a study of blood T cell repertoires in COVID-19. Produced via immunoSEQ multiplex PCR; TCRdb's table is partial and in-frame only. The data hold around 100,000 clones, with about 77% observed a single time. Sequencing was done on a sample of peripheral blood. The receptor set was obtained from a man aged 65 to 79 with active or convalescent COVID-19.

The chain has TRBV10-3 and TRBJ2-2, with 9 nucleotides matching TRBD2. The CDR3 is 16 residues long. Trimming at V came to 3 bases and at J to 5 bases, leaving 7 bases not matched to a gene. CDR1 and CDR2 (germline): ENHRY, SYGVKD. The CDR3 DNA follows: TGTGCCATCAGTGATTCCGCGGGAGGGCGTACCGGGGAGCTGTTTTTT. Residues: CAISDSAGGRTGELFF.

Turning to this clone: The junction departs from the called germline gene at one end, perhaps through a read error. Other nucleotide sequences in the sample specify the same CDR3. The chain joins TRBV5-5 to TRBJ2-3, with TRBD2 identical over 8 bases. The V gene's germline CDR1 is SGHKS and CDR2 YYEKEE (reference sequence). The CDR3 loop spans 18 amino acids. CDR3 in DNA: TGCCCCCGCAGCCTGACGGGGGGGGCTCTCACTCTCACAGATACGCAGTATTTT. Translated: CPRSLTGGALTLTDTQYF.

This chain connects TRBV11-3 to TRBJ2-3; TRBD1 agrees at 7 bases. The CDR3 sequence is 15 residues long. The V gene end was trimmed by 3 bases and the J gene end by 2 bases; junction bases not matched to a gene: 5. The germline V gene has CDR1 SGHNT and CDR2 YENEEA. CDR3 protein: CASSFGDSNTDTQYF. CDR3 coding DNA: TGTGCCAGCAGCTTCGGGGACAGCAACACAGATACGCAGTATTTT.

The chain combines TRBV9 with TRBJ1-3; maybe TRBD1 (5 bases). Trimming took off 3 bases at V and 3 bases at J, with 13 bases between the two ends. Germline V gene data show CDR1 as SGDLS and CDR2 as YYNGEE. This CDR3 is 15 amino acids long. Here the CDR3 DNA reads TGTGCCAGCAGCGCCTCGGGACTCAGTGGAAACACCATATATTTT. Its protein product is CASSASGLSGNTIYF.

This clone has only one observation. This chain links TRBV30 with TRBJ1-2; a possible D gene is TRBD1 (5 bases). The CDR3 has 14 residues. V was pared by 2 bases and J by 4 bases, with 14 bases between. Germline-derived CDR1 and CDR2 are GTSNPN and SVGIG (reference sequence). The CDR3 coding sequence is TGTGCCTGGAGTCCCTCCCAGGGTAGCTATGGCTACACCTTC. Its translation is CAWSPSQGSYGYTF.

CDR3 protein: CATSDRGREGNEQFF. The CDR3 region has the DNA TGTGCCACCAGTGATCGGGGTCGGGAGGGCAATGAGCAGTTCTTC. The rearrangement uses TRBV24-1 and TRBJ2-1; 8 bases match TRBD2. The ends lost 3 bases at V and 6 bases at J; junction bases unmatched: 6. This CDR3 has 15 residues. Per the germline V gene, CDR1 is KGHDR and CDR2 is SFDVKD.

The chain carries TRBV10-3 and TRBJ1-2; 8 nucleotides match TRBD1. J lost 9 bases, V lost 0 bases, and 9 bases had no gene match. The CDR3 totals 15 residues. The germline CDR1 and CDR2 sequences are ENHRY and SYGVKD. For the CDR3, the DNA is TGTGCCATCAGTGAGTCGACAGGGGATAGTGGGAGCTACACCTTC. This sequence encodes CAISESTGDSGSYTF.

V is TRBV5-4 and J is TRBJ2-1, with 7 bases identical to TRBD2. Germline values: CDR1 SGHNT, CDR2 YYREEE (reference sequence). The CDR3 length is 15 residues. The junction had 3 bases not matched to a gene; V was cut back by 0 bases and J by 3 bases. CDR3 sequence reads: CASSLGGGFYNEQFF. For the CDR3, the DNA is TGTGCCAGCAGCTTGGGGGGGGGATTCTACAATGAGCAGTTCTTC.

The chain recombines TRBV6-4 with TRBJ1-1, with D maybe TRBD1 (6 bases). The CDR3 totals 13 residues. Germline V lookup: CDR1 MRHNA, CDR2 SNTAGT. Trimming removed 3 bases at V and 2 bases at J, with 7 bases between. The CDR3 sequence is CASSEQGNTEAFF. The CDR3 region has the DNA TGTGCCAGCAGTGAACAGGGAAACACTGAAGCTTTCTTT.

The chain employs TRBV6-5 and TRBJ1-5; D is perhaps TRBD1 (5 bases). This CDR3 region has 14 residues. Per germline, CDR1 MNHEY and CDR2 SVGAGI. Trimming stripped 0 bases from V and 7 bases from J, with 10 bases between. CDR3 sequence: CASSYSQGTQPQHF. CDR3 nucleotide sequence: TGTGCCAGCAGTTACTCTCAGGGAACCCAGCCCCAGCATTTT.

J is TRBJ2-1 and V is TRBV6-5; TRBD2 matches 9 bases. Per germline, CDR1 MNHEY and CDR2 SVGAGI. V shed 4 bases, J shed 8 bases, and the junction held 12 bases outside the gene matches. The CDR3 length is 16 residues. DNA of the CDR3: TGTGCCAGCAGTTCCCTCGGTGCGGGGGGGCCTGATGAGCAGTTCTTC. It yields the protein CASSSLGAGGPDEQFF.

Written as DNA, the CDR3 is TGCGCCAGCAGCCAGGAAACCGGGGGGCGGACTGAAGCTTTCTTT. Residues: CASSQETGGRTEAFF. The chain employs TRBV4-1 and TRBJ1-1; weak D call: TRBD1 (6 bases). Germline assignment: CDR1 MGHRA and CDR2 YSYEKL. Trimming took off 3 bases at V and 5 bases at J, with 16 bases between the two ends. This CDR3 region has 15 residues.

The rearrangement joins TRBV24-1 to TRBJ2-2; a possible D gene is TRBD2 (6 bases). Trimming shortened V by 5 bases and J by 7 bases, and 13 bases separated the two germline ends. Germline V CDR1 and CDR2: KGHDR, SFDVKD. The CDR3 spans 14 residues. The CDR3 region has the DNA TGTGCCACCAGTGTTTCGGGGGTCATCGGGGAGCTGTTTTTT. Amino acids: CATSVSGVIGELFF.

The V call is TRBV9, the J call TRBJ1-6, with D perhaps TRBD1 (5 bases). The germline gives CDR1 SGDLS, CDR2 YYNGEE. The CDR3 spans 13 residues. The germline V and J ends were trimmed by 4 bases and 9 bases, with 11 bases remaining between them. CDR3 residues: CASSPGMSSPLHF. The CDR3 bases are TGTGCCAGCAGCCCAGGGATGAGTTCACCCCTCCACTTT.

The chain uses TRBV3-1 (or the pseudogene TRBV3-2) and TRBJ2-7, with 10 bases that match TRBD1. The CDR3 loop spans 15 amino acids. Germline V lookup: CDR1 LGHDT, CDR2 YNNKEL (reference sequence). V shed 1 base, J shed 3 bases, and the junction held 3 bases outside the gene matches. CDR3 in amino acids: CASSQGGQGFYEQYF. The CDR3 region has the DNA TGTGCCAGCAGCCAAGGGGGACAGGGGTTCTACGAGCAGTACTTC.

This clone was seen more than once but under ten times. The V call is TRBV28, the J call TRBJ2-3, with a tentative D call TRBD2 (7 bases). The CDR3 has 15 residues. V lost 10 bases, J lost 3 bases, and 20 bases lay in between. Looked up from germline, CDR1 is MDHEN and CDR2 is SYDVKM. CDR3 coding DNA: TGTGCCACCCGAGGGGGGGCCAGCAGGACAGATACGCAGTATTTT. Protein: CATRGGASRTDTQYF.

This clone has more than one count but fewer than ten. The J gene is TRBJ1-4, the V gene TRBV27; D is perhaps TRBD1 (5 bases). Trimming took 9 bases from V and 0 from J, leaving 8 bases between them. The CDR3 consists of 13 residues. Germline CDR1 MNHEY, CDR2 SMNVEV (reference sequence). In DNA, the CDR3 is TGTGCCAGTGGGGGGGCAACTAATGAAAAACTGTTTTTT. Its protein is CASGGATNEKLFF. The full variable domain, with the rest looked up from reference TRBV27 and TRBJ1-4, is EAQVTQNPRYLITVTGKKLTVTCSQNMNHEYMSWYRQDPGLGLRQIYYSMNVEVTDKGDVPEGYKVSRKEKRNFPLILESPSPNQTSLYFCASGGATNEKLFFGSGTQLSVL.

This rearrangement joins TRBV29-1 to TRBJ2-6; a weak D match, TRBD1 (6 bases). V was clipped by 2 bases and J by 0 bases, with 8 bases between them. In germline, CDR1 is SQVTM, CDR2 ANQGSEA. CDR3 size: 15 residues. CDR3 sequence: CSVEMDSSGANVLTF. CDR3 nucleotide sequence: TGCAGCGTTGAAATGGACAGCTCTGGGGCCAACGTCCTGACTTTC.

CDR3 coding DNA: TGTGCCAGCAGCTTAGTAGGCGGGGACACAGATACGCAGTATTTT. Translating gives CASSLVGGDTDTQYF. V usage is TRBV7-2 and J usage is TRBJ2-3; a possible D gene is TRBD2 (6 bases). Trimming left V 1 base short and J 2 bases short, with 10 bases between. From germline, CDR1 is SGHTA and CDR2 FQGNSA. The CDR3 sequence is 15 residues long. Looking up the rest from reference TRBV7-2 and TRBJ2-3 gives the full variable domain: GAGVSQSPSNKVTEKGKDVELRCDPISGHTALYWYRQSLGQGLEFLIYFQGNSAPDKSGLPSDRFSAERTGGSVSTLTIQRTQQEDSAVYLCASSLVGGDTDTQYFGPGTRLTVL.

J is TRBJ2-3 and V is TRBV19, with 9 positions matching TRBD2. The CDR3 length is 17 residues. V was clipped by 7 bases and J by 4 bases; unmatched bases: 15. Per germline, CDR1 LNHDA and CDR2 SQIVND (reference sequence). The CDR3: CASTQDGGIAGADTQYF. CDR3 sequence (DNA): TGTGCCAGTACCCAGGACGGTGGAATAGCGGGAGCAGATACGCAGTATTTT.

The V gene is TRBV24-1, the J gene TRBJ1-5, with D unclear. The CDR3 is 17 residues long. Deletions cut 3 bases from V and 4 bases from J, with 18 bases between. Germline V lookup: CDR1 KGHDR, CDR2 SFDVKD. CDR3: CATSDPLWFWRNQPQHF. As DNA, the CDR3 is TGTGCCACCAGTGATCCCCTCTGGTTCTGGCGGAATCAGCCCCAGCATTTT.

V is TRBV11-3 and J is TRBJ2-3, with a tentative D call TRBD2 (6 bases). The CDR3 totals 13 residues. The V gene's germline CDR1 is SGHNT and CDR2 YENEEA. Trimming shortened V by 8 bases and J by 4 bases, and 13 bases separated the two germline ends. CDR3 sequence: CASGRETADTQYF. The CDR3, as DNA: TGTGCCAGCGGGCGGGAAACTGCAGATACGCAGTATTTT. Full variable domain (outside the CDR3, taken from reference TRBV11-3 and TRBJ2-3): EAGVVQSPRYKIIEKKQPVAFWCNPISGHNTLYWYLQNLGQGPELLIRYENEEAVDDSQLPKDRFSAERLKGVDSTLKIQPAELGDSAVYLCASGRETADTQYFGPGTRLTVL.

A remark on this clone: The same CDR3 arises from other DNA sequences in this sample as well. The CDR3 spells CASSPDRGGYTF. DNA of the CDR3: TGTGCCAGCAGCCCCGACAGGGGAGGCTACACCTTC. The chain joins TRBV3-1 (or the pseudogene TRBV3-2) to TRBJ1-2; TRBD1 matches at 8 bases. This CDR3 has 12 amino acids. V lost 4 bases, J lost 8 bases, and 3 bases stayed unmatched. Looked up from germline, CDR1 is LGHDT and CDR2 is YNNKEL (reference sequence).

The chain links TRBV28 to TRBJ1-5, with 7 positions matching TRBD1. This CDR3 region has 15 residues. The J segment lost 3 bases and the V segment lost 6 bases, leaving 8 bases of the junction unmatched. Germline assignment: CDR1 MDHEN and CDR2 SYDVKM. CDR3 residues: CASSLQGIANQPQHF. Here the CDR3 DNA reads TGTGCCAGCAGCCTACAGGGGATCGCCAATCAGCCCCAGCATTTT.

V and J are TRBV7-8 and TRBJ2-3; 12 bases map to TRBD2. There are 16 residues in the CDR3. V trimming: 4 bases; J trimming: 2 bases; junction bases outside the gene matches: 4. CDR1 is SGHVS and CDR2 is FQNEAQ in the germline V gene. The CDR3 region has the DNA TGTGCCAGCAGCTGGGGACTAGCGGGTGTCACAGATACGCAGTATTTT. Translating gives CASSWGLAGVTDTQYF.

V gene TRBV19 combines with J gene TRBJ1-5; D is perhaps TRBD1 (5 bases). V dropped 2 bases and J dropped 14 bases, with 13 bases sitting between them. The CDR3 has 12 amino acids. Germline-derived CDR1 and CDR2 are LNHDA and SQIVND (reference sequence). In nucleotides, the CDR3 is TGTGCCAGTAGTATAAGGCAGGGTCCCGAGCATTTT. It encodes CASSIRQGPEHF.

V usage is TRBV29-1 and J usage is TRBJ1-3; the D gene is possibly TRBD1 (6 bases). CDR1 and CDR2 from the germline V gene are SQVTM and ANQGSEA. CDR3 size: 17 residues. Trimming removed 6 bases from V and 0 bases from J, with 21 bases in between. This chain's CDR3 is CSVKSTGHPDSGNTIYF. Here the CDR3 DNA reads TGCAGCGTGAAGTCTACGGGACACCCGGACTCTGGAAACACCATATATTTT.

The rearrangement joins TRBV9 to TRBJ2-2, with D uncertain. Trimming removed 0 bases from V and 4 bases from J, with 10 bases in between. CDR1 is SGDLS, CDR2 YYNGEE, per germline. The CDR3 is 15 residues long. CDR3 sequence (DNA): TGTGCCAGCAGCGTAGGAAGCTCTATCACCGGGGAGCTGTTTTTT. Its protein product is CASSVGSSITGELFF.

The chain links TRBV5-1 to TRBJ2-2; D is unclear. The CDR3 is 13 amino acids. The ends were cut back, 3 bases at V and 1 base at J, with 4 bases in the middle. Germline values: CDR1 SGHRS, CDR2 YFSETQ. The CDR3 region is CASSSGNTGELFF. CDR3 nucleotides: TGCGCCAGCAGCTCGGGGAACACCGGGGAGCTGTTTTTT.

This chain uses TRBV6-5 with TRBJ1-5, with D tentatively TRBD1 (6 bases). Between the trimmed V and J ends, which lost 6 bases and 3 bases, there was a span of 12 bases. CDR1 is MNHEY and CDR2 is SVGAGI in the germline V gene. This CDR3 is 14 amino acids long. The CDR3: CASRGGQTNQPQHF. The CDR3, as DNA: TGTGCCAGCAGGGGTGGACAGACCAATCAGCCCCAGCATTTT.